This TCR beta chain was profiled in a study of blood T cell repertoires in COVID-19. Study details: PBMCs, B-cell-depleted T cells, or T cells were the source of the cDNA or gDNA that made up the material.

Methods used by the authors: For nucleated cells, counts were estimated from reference gene primer amplification. TCRdb keeps only in-frame clones here, not all; method: immunoSEQ multiplex PCR. V and J calls and clone size are as listed in that table; D and trimming were resolved from the DNA. The data hold tens of thousands of clones, with around 80% observed a single time. This TCR was recovered from a human donor in a cohort sampled during active COVID-19. The sample was peripheral blood.

This CDR3 is CASSYSPDSWQETQYF. The CDR3 coding sequence is TGTGCCAGCAGTTACTCGCCGGACAGTTGGCAAGAGACCCAGTACTTC. V is TRBV6-2 or TRBV6-3 and J is TRBJ2-5, with D possibly matching TRBD1 (6 bases). The V end was cut by 0 bases, the J end by 2 bases, with 13 bases between. Germline CDR1 reads MNHEY; CDR2 reads SVGEGT. This CDR3 comprises 16 residues.